The 4 T cell receptor beta chains in this list originate from one sample, sequenced in a study of cytomegalovirus exposure and HLA in healthy donors. Both 60 Vbeta primers and 13 Jbeta primers went into the PCR. Only in-frame clones appear in the TCRdb table, and some are missing; sequencing was by immunoSEQ multiplex PCR. This sample carries 25,000 to 35,000 clones, about 86% of them seen once, and the ten largest clones take 2.5% to 3.5%. The sequenced sample was PBMCs. Receptor source: a boy between 10 and 17 years old in good health and CMV-seronegative.

The genes are TRBV6-6 and TRBJ2-3; TRBD2 might be the D (6 bases). Between the trimmed V and J ends, which lost 4 bases and 4 bases, there was a span of 15 bases. CDR3 length: 15 amino acids. Germline V gene data show CDR1 as MNHNY and CDR2 as SVGAGI (reference sequence). Here the CDR3 DNA reads TGTGCCAGCAGTTGGGGGGTGAAGAAAGCAGATACGCAGTATTTT. It specifies CASSWGVKKADTQYF.

This chain joins TRBV5-1 and TRBJ1-2; TRBD1 matches 8 bases. CDR1 SGHRS and CDR2 YFSETQ come from the germline V gene. The length of the CDR3 is 16 residues. The V segment lost 5 bases and the J segment 1 base; nucleotides outside the gene matches: 10. CDR3 region: CASSDTGTGYNYGYTF. The CDR3 DNA is TGCGCCAGCAGTGACACCGGGACAGGTTATAACTATGGCTACACCTTC.

V and J are TRBV7-2 and TRBJ2-3; 12 nucleotides agree with TRBD2. Per germline, CDR1 SGHTA and CDR2 FQGNSA. There are 17 residues in the CDR3. V lost 5 bases, J lost 8 bases, and 14 bases stayed unmatched. This CDR3 is CASSTTRTSGVHGTQYF. The CDR3 nucleotides are TGTGCCAGCAGCACTACCCGGACTAGCGGGGTGCACGGTACGCAGTATTTT.

The chain links TRBV6-5 to TRBJ1-1; D ambiguous. CDR3 length equals 14 residues. Germline CDR1 reads MNHEY; CDR2 reads SVGAGI. V gave up 6 bases and J gave up 0 bases, with 11 bases separating them. The CDR3 here is CASRAGNLNTEAFF. The CDR3 bases are TGTGCCAGCAGGGCGGGAAATCTGAACACTGAAGCTTTCTTT.